This T cell receptor beta chain was sequenced in a study of T cells in Graves' hyperthyroidism and ophthalmopathy. Study outcomes and limitations: Ophthalmopathy cases were set apart from stable hyperthyroidism by a 13 V-J model.

Clinical Activity Scores of at least 3, NOSPECS grades of at least 4 and durations under 3 months characterized ophthalmopathy patients. TCR beta CDR3 regions were amplified from RNA. HTBI primers were employed in a first-round RT-PCR of the TCR CDR3. TCRdb reprocessed the multiplex PCR reads via MiXCR and lists one record per CDR3 protein. The sample lists 390,000 or so distinct CDR3 sequences; roughly 15% were seen once. This clonotype turned up a few times. The antigen remains unidentified. The sequenced sample was blood. The sequence was obtained from a man in his late teens or twenties with Graves' ophthalmopathy.

DNA of the CDR3: TGTGCCTGGACTAGGGGGCTTACAGATACGCAGTATTTT. As protein: CAWTRGLTDTQYF. V is TRBV30 and J is TRBJ2-3; 7 bases agree with TRBD1. With 4 bases clipped from V and 3 bases from J, the junction kept 4 bases outside the gene matches. Looked up from germline, CDR1 is GTSNPN and CDR2 is SVGIG (reference sequence). The CDR3 consists of 13 residues.